This T cell receptor (beta chain) comes out of a study of PD-1 blockade in classical Hodgkin lymphoma (dated by TCRdb to 2020 to 2022). At the level of the whole study: Nivolumab dosing was 3 mg/kg intravenously every 2 weeks, continuing until either disease progression or unacceptable toxicity. The study used TCR beta sequencing and CyTOF to define a peripheral blood immune signature of response to PD-1 blockade in classical Hodgkin lymphoma. On the study overall, not on this receptor specifically: The study covered only a single clinical trial cohort, and the causes of the repertoire differences, possibly disease activity or prior therapy, were still not defined. Diversity was lower in patients who began nivolumab less than 1 year after ASCT, so these patients were left out of later analyses to avoid confounding by immune reconstitution. Newly diagnosed patients were reported to have lower baseline TCR diversity than healthy donors, and relapsed/refractory patients were reported to have lower baseline TCR diversity still. Trial patients achieving complete response had baseline diversity similar to newly diagnosed patients, whereas partial responders and progressors had significantly lower diversity. By C4D1, a significant rise was seen in CD4+ TCR diversity but not in CD8+ TCR diversity (p=0.0027 vs p=0.16), and the rise was most apparent among complete responders (p=0.02).

This clone was seen more than once but under ten times. Its antigen is currently not known. One base away there is no much larger clone; base qualities are not given. Per the publication, the time point label means: cycle 4 day 1 (C4D1), after around six weeks of nivolumab. All trial patients had relapsed after autologous stem cell transplantation, with cohorts A, B and C differing in prior brentuximab vedotin exposure. A total of fewer than 70 patients with relapsed/refractory classical Hodgkin lymphoma made up the trial cohort, and each patient's best overall response was complete response, partial response or progressive disease. Single-agent nivolumab was administered to trial patients in the multi-cohort phase II CheckMate 205 trial. Best overall response was determined by an independent review committee according to the 2007 International Working Group response criteria. Trial PBMCs were collected just before the start of nivolumab (C1D1) and during therapy at cycle 2 day 1 and cycle 4 day 1. Peripheral blood was collected in 8 mL Vacutainer Cell Preparation Tubes, from which PBMCs were isolated by centrifugation and then cryopreserved.

Genomic DNA was isolated using the Qiagen DNeasy kit from unsorted PBMCs as well as from negatively selected CD4+ and CD8+ fractions. TCR beta CDR3 regions were subjected to amplification by immunoSEQ multiplex PCR with primers that anneal to V and J segments. A synthetic immune receptor repertoire was used to minimize amplification bias, and any residual bias was removed computationally once sequencing was done. The study's own analysis went as follows. Repertoire diversity was quantified as the Shannon entropy index using custom Python scripts. Unsorted, CD4+ and CD8+ repertoires were analyzed separately, except in combined analyses where CD4+ and CD8+ sequences were merged in silico. A clone was considered expanded if an increase in frequency of at least 2-fold after treatment relative to C1D1 was found, and a pseudocount of 0.5 was applied to clones undetected at baseline. Singleton clones were defined as clones with 0 or 1 copy at C1D1, and non-singleton clones were defined as clones with 2 or more copies. Clones expanded in unsorted samples were labelled as CD4+, CD8+ or unknown by matching protein sequences in sorted samples from the same patient. Wilcoxon tests on paired samples were used to test diversity changes from C1D1 to C4D1. TCRdb stores this immuneACCESS table with in-frame sequences only. Part of the clones is absent; in the studies checked, under half of the shortfall reflects unresolved V genes, and no reason is known for the rest. The D gene and trimming were derived from the DNA, and the V and J assignments and clone size from that table. Counted in this sample were more than 95,000 clones; approximately 89% of them appeared once. The ten largest make up around 17% of the sample.

For this chain, trimming is 1 base at the V end and 4 bases at the J end, and the number of junction bases without a gene match is 11. From its cysteine to its phenylalanine, the CDR3 spans 18 amino acids. The only DNA kept is the CDR3, 54 bases in frame from the first base. CDR1 SGDLS and CDR2 YYNGEE were looked up in the germline V gene. The sequence was collected from a human donor with classical Hodgkin lymphoma. The sequenced sample was peripheral blood mononuclear cells (PBMCs), obtained before the fourth cycle of nivolumab. The V gene is TRBV9 and the J gene is TRBJ2-2, and 9 junction bases match TRBD2. CDR3 reads: CASSVRSPVAGATGELFF. The bases read TGTGCCAGCAGCGTAAGATCGCCGGTAGCGGGGGCCACCGGGGAGCTGTTTTTT.